These 5 T cell receptor beta chains were all obtained from the same sample, sequenced in a study of T cells in Graves' hyperthyroidism and ophthalmopathy (dated by TCRdb to about 2019). The library was built by means of multiplex PCR. Reads for this sample came from an Illumina HiSeq 2000. TCR beta CDR3 regions were amplified from RNA transcripts. For the first round of RT-PCR on the TCR CDR3, the HTBI primer set was used together with the Qiagen OneStep RT-PCR kit. TCRdb applied fastp at Q25 and MiXCR to the public reads, then kept only in-frame beta chains. Merged by CDR3 protein, the rows form single entries marked with the most common genes and DNA. The sample table shows approximately 380,000 distinct CDR3 sequences, and over 12% are seen once. 25% to 30% of the sample lies in the top ten. Sequencing was performed on blood. The receptors here all came from a man aged 45 to 65 with Graves' ophthalmopathy.

Many counts were recorded for this clonotype. The V and J genes are TRBV5-1 and TRBJ2-7; 7 bases are a match to TRBD1. Germline V gene data show CDR1 as SGHRS and CDR2 as YFSETQ. This CDR3 region has 15 residues. Trimming removed 0 bases from V and 4 bases from J; junction bases left unmatched: 7. The DNA of the CDR3 is TGCGCCAGCAGCTTGGGAAGGGACAGAAAATACGAGCAGTACTTC. Protein: CASSLGRDRKYEQYF.

This chain joins TRBV12-3 or TRBV12-4 and TRBJ1-1; possibly TRBD1 for D (5 bases). This CDR3 comprises 18 residues. The germline V and J ends were trimmed by 0 bases and 4 bases, with 21 bases remaining between them. This chain's CDR3 is CASSLARLKGLVVTEAFF. The CDR3 nucleotides read TGTGCCAGCAGTTTAGCGCGTTTAAAGGGGCTGGTTGTCACTGAAGCTTTCTTT.

This clonotype was seen repeatedly, ten times or more. This chain connects TRBV18 to TRBJ1-3; the D is unclear. V shed 5 bases and J shed 4 bases, with 15 bases lying between them. The CDR3 has 15 amino acids. CDR1 KGHSH and CDR2 LQKENI come from the germline V gene. The CDR3 region has the DNA TGTGCCAGCTCATTTGGTCACAGCGACGGAAACACCATATATTTT. This sequence encodes CASSFGHSDGNTIYF.

V and J are TRBV7-9 and TRBJ2-1; 10 nucleotides align to TRBD2. The germline CDR1 and CDR2 sequences are SEHNR and FQNEAQ (reference sequence). With 2 bases clipped from V and 10 bases from J, the junction kept 5 bases outside the gene matches. This CDR3 comprises 14 residues. The CDR3 sequence: CASSLLAGEQEQFF. CDR3 DNA sequence: TGTGCCAGCAGCTTACTAGCGGGAGAACAGGAGCAGTTCTTC.

V is TRBV19 and J is TRBJ1-5, with D uncertain. Germline lookup yields CDR1 LNHDA and CDR2 SQIVND (reference sequence). V lost 5 bases, J lost 0 bases, and 17 bases lay in between. The CDR3 is 17 amino acids. The CDR3 DNA reads TGTGCCAGTAGTTTCGATGGCAGTACCCCTAGCAATCAGCCCCAGCATTTT. It encodes CASSFDGSTPSNQPQHF.